This T cell receptor (beta chain) was identified during a study of regulatory T cells in long-lasting Graves disease. Concerning this clonotype: Antigen unknown.

The time point is: newly diagnosed GD, antithyroid drugs for less than 3 months. TCR sequences were obtained from RNA taken from PBMCs. Peripheral blood, roughly 8.8 milliliters of it, was drawn into EDTA tubes. Libraries of TCR beta came from iRepertoire HTBI primers plus Arm-PCR of CDR3 regions. TCRdb fed the multiplex PCR reads into MiXCR, producing one record per CDR3 protein. This table holds some 500,000 distinct CDR3 sequences, approximately 13% found once. Germline CDR1 and CDR2: SGHRS and YFSETQ. The trim removed 5 bases at V and 2 bases at J, leaving 6 bases unmatched. The CDR3 extends over 16 amino acids. Broader study findings: Accuracy was perhaps lowered by the small sample size.

These sequences were also reported in another study, on T cells in Graves' hyperthyroidism and ophthalmopathy. That paper adds: Exclusion followed for patients with uncontrolled infection, other autoimmune disease, pregnancy or lactation. Most clonotypes expanded in the thyroid (above 0.001) were also present in blood.

The chain couples TRBV5-1 to TRBJ2-5; 13 bases line up with TRBD2. The TCR originated in a man aged 25-40 years with Graves disease. This material consisted of peripheral blood mononuclear cells (PBMCs), taken at new diagnosis, from a patient treated with antithyroid drugs. The CDR3 bases are TGCGCCAGCAGTACCCTGGGACTAGCGGGACAAGAGACCCAGTACTTC. Translated, it gives CASSTLGLAGQETQYF.